Below are 10 T cell receptor beta chains sequenced from a single sample in a study of blood T cell repertoires in COVID-19. Clones were read by immunoSEQ multiplex PCR, and TCRdb kept only the in-frame ones, dropping some. This table holds about 40,000 clones, 92% found once. The sequenced material came from peripheral blood. All receptors derive from a man aged 50 or older with active COVID-19.

The chain joins TRBV7-9 to TRBJ2-6; D possibly corresponds to TRBD1 (5 bases). V lost 5 bases, J lost 0 bases, and 8 bases lay in between. The germline CDR1 and CDR2 sequences are SEHNR and FQNEAQ (reference sequence). The CDR3 covers 15 residues. CDR3 DNA: TGTGCCAGCAGCACGACAGACTCTGGGGCCAACGTCCTGACTTTC. Its protein is CASSTTDSGANVLTF.

This sequence joins TRBV30 and TRBJ2-7; D is unclear. Trimming stripped 0 bases from V and 3 bases from J, with 9 bases between. CDR3 size: 13 residues. Germline V gene lookup returns CDR1 GTSNPN and CDR2 SVGIG (reference sequence). The chain's CDR3 is CAWSVLNSYEQYF. DNA of the CDR3: TGTGCCTGGAGTGTCTTAAATAGCTACGAGCAGTACTTC.

CDR3: CASSTQGKYYGYTF. For the CDR3, the DNA is TGTGCCAGCAGCACACAGGGGAAATACTATGGCTACACCTTC. The chain recombines TRBV13 with TRBJ1-2; 7 nucleotides align to TRBD1. Germline lookup yields CDR1 PRHDT and CDR2 FYEKMQ (reference sequence). With V trimmed by 5 bases and J by 3 bases, 6 bases remained unmatched. The CDR3 sequence is 14 residues long.

The CDR3 reads CASSLGGYEQYF. The CDR3 bases are TGCGCCAGCAGCTTGGGAGGCTACGAGCAGTACTTC. J is TRBJ2-7 and V is TRBV5-1; D not resolved. Trimming removed 0 bases at V and 3 bases at J, with 4 bases between. This CDR3 contains 12 residues. The germline CDR1 and CDR2 sequences are SGHRS and YFSETQ.

The rearrangement joins TRBV25-1 to TRBJ1-2; D gene uncertain. The CDR3 consists of 14 residues. Deletions cut 2 bases from V and 0 bases from J, with 7 bases between. Per the germline V gene, CDR1 is MGHDK and CDR2 is SYGVNS. CDR3 coding DNA: TGTGCCAGCAGTGAAACGGAGACTAACTATGGCTACACCTTC. It is translated as CASSETETNYGYTF.

The CDR3 DNA reads as TGTGCCAGCAGCCCTCCTCAACCTGCGGGGGCGGCGAGGGACGAGCAGTACTTC. Its protein product is CASSPPQPAGAARDEQYF. The V and J genes are TRBV3-1 (or the pseudogene TRBV3-2) and TRBJ2-7; D perhaps matches TRBD2 (7 bases). The CDR3 contains 18 residues. The germline V and J ends were trimmed by 4 bases and 5 bases, with 27 bases remaining between them. Germline CDR1 and CDR2: LGHDT and YNNKEL (reference sequence).

This clone was seen once. The chain links TRBV27 to TRBJ2-1; TRBD2 matches at 10 bases. The CDR3 contains 15 residues. The germline CDR1 and CDR2 sequences are MNHEY and SMNVEV (reference sequence). The trim removed 3 bases at V and 9 bases at J, leaving 8 bases unmatched. DNA for the CDR3: TGTGCCAGCAGTTTCGCAGCGGGAGGGCCGGTTGAGCAGTTCTTC. Its translation: CASSFAAGGPVEQFF.

This clone was detected once. The chain joins TRBV28 to TRBJ2-3, with a tentative D call TRBD1 (6 bases). From germline, CDR1 is MDHEN and CDR2 SYDVKM. This CDR3 is built from 15 residues. V lost 8 bases and J lost 1, with 16 bases in between. The CDR3 sequence: CASLRGTFGTDTQYF. In DNA, the CDR3 is TGTGCCAGCCTAAGGGGGACGTTCGGCACAGATACGCAGTATTTT.

The chain recombines TRBV19 with TRBJ2-1, with 8 bases fitting TRBD1. CDR1 and CDR2 (germline): LNHDA, SQIVND (reference sequence). The V and J ends lost 5 bases and 2 bases, in that order; junction bases with no gene match: 5. This CDR3 spans 15 amino acids. CDR3 sequence (DNA): TGTGCCAGTAGTCCAGGACAGGGCGCCTACAATGAGCAGTTCTTC. The encoded protein is CASSPGQGAYNEQFF. The full variable domain, rest sourced from reference TRBV19 and TRBJ2-1, is DGGITQSPKYLFRKEGQNVTLSCEQNLNHDAMYWYRQDPGQGLRLIYYSQIVNDFQKGDIAEGYSVSREKKESFPLTVTSAQKNPTAFYLCASSPGQGAYNEQFFGPGTRLTVL.

This clone was picked up one time. The sample has other DNA sequences that encode this CDR3 too. V usage is TRBV6-5 and J usage is TRBJ2-7, with 11 bases that match TRBD2. Germline V gives CDR1 MNHEY, CDR2 SVGAGI. V was clipped by 8 bases and J by 3 bases; unmatched bases: 9. The length of the CDR3 is 15 residues. CDR3 DNA sequence: TGTGCCAGCGTGGGTAGCGGGAGGGCTTTCTACGAGCAGTACTTC. Protein: CASVGSGRAFYEQYF.